This T cell receptor beta chain was obtained from a study of shared clonotypes between healthy human individuals. With V trimmed by 3 bases and J by 3 bases, 5 bases remained unmatched. CDR1 and CDR2 from the germline V gene are MNHNS and SASEGT. This CDR3 region has 15 residues. TCRdb's table, derived via immunoSEQ multiplex PCR, lists solely in-frame clones and lacks some. The data show some 2 million clones, with roughly 95% seen just once and roughly 0.13% held by the top ten. The chain recombines TRBV6-1 with TRBJ1-2, with TRBD1 matching over 9 bases. Sequenced material: naive CD4+ T cells sorted from blood. Described subset: CD45RA+ positively selected. The clonotype comes from a man younger than 35 in good health. The CDR3 sequence: CASSERTGDYYGYTF. In DNA, the CDR3 is TGTGCCAGCAGTGAGAGGACAGGGGATTACTATGGCTACACCTTC.